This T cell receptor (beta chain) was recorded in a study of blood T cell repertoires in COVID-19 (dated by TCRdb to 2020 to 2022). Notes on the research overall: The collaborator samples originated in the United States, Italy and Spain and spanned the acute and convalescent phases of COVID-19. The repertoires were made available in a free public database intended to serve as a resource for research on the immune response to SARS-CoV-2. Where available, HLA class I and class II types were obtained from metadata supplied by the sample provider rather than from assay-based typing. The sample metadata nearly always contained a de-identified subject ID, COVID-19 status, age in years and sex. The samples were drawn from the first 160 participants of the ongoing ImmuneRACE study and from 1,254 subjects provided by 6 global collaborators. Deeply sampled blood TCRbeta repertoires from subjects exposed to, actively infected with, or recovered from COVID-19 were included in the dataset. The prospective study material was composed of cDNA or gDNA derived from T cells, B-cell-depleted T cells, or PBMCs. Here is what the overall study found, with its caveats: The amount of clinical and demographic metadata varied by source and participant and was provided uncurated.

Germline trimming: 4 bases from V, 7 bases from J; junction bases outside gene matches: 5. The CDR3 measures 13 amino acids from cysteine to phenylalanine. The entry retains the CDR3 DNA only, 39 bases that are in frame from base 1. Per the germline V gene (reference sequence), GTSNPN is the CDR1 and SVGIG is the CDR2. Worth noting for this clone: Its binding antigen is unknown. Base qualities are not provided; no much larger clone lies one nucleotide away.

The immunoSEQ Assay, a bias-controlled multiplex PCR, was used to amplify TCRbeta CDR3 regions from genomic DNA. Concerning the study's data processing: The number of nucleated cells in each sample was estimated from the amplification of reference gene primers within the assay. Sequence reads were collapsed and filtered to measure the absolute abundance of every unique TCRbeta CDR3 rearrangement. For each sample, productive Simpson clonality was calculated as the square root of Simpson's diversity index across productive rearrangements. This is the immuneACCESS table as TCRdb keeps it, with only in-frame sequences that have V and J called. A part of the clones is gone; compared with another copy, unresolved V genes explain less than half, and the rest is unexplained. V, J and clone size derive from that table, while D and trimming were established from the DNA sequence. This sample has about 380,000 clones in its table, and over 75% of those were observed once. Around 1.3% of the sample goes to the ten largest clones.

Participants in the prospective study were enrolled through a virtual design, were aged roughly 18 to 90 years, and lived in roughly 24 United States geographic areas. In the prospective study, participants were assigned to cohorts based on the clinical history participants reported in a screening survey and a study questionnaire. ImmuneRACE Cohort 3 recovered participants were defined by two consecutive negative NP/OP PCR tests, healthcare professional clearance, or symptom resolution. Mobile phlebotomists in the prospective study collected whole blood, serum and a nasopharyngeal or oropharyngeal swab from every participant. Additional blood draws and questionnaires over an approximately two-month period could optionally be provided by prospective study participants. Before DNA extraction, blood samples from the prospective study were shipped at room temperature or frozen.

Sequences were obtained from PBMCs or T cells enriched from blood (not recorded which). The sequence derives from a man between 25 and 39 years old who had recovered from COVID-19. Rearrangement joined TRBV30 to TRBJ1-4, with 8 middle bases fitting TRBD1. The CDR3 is CAWMTGEAEKLFF. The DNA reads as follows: TGTGCCTGGATGACAGGGGAGGCTGAAAAACTGTTTTTT. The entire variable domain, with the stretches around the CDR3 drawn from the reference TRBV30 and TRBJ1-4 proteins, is SQTIHQWPATLVQPVGSPLSLECTVEGTSNPNLYWYRQAAGRGLQLLFYSVGIGQISSEVPQNLSASRPQDRQFILSSKKLLLSDSGFYLCAWMTGEAEKLFFGSGTQLSVL.